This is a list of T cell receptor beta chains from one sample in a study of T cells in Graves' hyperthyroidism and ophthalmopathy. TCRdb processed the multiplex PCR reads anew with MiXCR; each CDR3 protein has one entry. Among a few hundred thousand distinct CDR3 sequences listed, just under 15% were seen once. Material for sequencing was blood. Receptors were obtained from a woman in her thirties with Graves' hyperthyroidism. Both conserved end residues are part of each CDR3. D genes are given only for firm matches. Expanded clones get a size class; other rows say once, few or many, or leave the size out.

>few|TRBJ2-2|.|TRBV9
TGTGCCAGCAGCGTAGTTGAAGGGTACGGGGAGCTGTTTTTT
CASSVVEGYGELFF
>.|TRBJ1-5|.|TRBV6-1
TGTGCCAGCAGAACTTCGGATGGGCCCCAGCATTTT
CASRTSDGPQHF
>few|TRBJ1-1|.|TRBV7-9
TGTGCCAGCAGCTTAGGAGCAGGCATGAACACTGAAGCTTTCTTT
CASSLGAGMNTEAFF
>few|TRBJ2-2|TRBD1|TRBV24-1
TGTGCCACCAGTGATACCCGGGGACAGGCCGACACCGGGGAGCTGTTTTTT
CATSDTRGQADTGELFF
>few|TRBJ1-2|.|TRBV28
TGTGCCAGCGGACGAAGCGGGGGGAGGACCTATGGCTACACCTTC
CASGRSGGRTYGYTF
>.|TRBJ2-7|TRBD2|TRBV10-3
TGTGCCATCAGTTCGGTGGGGACTAGGAGCTCCTACGAGCAGTACTTC
CAISSVGTRSSYEQYF
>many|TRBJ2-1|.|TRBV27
TGTGCCGCCCGGGACTCGGGCAGCAATGAGCAGTTCTTC
CAARDSGSNEQFF
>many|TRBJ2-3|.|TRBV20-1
TGCACCTTAGCTCCAGGGCTAGCAACAGATACGCAGTATTTT
CTLAPGLATDTQYF
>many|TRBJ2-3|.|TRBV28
TGTGCCAGCAGTTCTACACCGGGCGCGACTAGACGGGCTCGCACAGATACGCAGTATTTT
CASSSTPGATRRARTDTQYF
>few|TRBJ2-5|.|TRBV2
TGTGCCAGCACTCAGACTAGTCCACAAGAGACCCAGTACTTC
CASTQTSPQETQYF
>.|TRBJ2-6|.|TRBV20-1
TGCAGTGCTAGAATCGGCTCTGGGGCCAACGTCCTGACTTTC
CSARIGSGANVLTF
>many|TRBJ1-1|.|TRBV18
TGTGCCAGCTCACCACTTCCAGGACTTGGGAACACTGAAGCTTTCTTT
CASSPLPGLGNTEAFF
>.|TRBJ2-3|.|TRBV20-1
TGCAGTGCTATGACAAGGTCCGGCACAGATACGCAGTATTTT
CSAMTRSGTDTQYF
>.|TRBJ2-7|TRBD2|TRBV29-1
TGCAGCGTTGCAGGGAGCGGGAGGGCCGTATACGAGCAGTACTTC
CSVAGSGRAVYEQYF
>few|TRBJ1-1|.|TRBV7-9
TGTGCCAGCAGACCGCCCCTGGGTCAGATGAACACTGAAGCTTTCTTT
CASRPPLGQMNTEAFF
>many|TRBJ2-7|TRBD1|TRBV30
TGTGCCTGGAGGAGGGGGACAGGGGTACACGAGCAGTACTTC
CAWRRGTGVHEQYF
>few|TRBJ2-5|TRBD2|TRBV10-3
TGTGCCATCAGTGATAACGCTAGCGGGGACCAAGAGACCCAGTACTTC
CAISDNASGDQETQYF
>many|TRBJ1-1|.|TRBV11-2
TGTGCCAGCAGCTTGGCGAGTTACACTGAAGCTTTCTTT
CASSLASYTEAFF
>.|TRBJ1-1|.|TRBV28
TGTGCCAGCAGGACGGGGGGTAAGGGCACTGAAGCTTTCTTT
CASRTGGKGTEAFF
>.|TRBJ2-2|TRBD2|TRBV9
TGTGCCAGCAGCGTAGCGGGAGGGTACACCGGGGAGCTGTTTTTT
CASSVAGGYTGELFF
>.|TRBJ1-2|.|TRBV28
TGTGCCAGCAGATCACAGGGAGGGACTTATGGCTACACCTTC
CASRSQGGTYGYTF
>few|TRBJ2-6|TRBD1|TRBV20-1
TGCAGTGCTAGAGATGAGGGGGCGCGCGGGGCCAACGTCCTGACTTTC
CSARDEGARGANVLTF
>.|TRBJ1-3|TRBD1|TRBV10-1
TGCGCCAGCAGTAAGCCCCTGACAGGGCTCGCTGGAAACACCATATATTTT
CASSKPLTGLAGNTIYF
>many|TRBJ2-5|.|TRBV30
TGTGCCTGGACTTCCCAAGAGACCCAGTACTTC
CAWTSQETQYF
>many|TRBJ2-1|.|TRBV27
TGTGCCAGCAACATGGACAGTTCCTACAATGAGCAGTTCTTC
CASNMDSSYNEQFF
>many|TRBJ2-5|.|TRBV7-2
TGTGCCAGCAGCGTTTCCGGAGCTAAAGAAGAGACCCAGTACTTC
CASSVSGAKEETQYF
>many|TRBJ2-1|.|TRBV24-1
TGTGCCACCAGTGATTTGGGGGAGAACAATGAGCAGTTCTTC
CATSDLGENNEQFF
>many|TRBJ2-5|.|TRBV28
TGTGCCAGCAGTTTCCTCATTGGAGGCAGGCCCCAAGAGACCCAGTACTTC
CASSFLIGGRPQETQYF
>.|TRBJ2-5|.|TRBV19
TGTGCCAGCCAGGACAGTTTAGAGACCCAGTACTTC
CASQDSLETQYF
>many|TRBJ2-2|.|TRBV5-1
TGCGCCAGCACCTTGATGCGGGGTGGCACCGGGGAGCTGTTTTTT
CASTLMRGGTGELFF
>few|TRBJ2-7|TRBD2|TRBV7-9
TGTGCCAGTTCCTTACAAGGGACTAGCGGGCGGACGGCCTACGAGCAGTACTTC
CASSLQGTSGRTAYEQYF
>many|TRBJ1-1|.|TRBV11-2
TGTGCCAGCAGCTTAAGGGCCGACAGGCATAACACTGAAGCTTTCTTT
CASSLRADRHNTEAFF
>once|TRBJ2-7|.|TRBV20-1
TGCAGTGCGAGTCCTAGCTTCCAGCAGTACTTC
CSASPSFQQYF
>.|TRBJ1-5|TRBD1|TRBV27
TGTGCCAGCAGCAAAGGACAGGAATCCTATCAGCCCCAGCATTTT
CASSKGQESYQPQHF
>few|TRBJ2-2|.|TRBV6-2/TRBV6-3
TGTGCCAGCACCATCTTAGTTGCCGGGGAGCTGTTTTTT
CASTILVAGELFF
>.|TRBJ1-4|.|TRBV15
TGTGCCACCAGCAGAGATCCAGGACCCGGGAAAAAACTGTTTTTT
CATSRDPGPGKKLFF
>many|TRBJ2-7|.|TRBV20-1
TGCAGTGCTAGAGATTGGGGCGGGGTACTCGACGAGCAGTACTTC
CSARDWGGVLDEQYF
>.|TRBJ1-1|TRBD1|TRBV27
TGTGCCAGCCTTCAAACCGGGACAGGCATGAACACTGAAGCTTTCTTT
CASLQTGTGMNTEAFF
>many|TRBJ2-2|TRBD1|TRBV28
TGTGCCAGCAGTCAAACCGGGACAGGGTTACTTCGGGAGCTGTTTTTT
CASSQTGTGLLRELFF
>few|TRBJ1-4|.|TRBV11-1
TGTGCCAGCGGCCCCGGCGGAAATGAAAAACTGTTTTTT
CASGPGGNEKLFF
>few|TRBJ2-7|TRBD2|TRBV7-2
TGTGCCAGCAGCTTAGCGGGTGGGAGGGCCAAGACCTACGAGCAGTACTTC
CASSLAGGRAKTYEQYF
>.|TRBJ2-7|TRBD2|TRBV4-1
TGCGCCAGCAGCCAGCCTGGTGGACTAGCGGGAGGCGAGCAGTACTTC
CASSQPGGLAGGEQYF
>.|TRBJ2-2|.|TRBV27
TGTGCCAGCAGACACCTATTTGATTTCGCCGGGGAGCTGTTTTTT
CASRHLFDFAGELFF